The table lists the clone carrying this T cell receptor beta chain with a few counts. Antigen specificity is unknown. TCRdb re-analysed the multiplex PCR reads in MiXCR, keeping a single row per CDR3 protein. The table records 9,500 to 12,000 distinct CDR3 sequences, about 48% of them present only once. This sample was included in a study of breast tumors, draining lymph nodes, adjacent tissues. Study-level points and caveats: Findings are consistent with lymph node origin and intratumoral expansion of most tumor T cells. Tumor T cell lymph node origin was a supported hypothesis, not proven. Tumor and nontumor repertoires were significantly more similar in luminal-like than in basal-like breast cancer.

CDR1 is MNHEY and CDR2 is SVGEGT in the germline V gene. This CDR3 has 13 amino acids. The J segment lost 6 bases and the V segment lost 7 bases, leaving 4 bases of the junction unmatched. The rearrangement joins TRBV6-2 or TRBV6-3 to TRBJ2-7, with 12 nucleotides matching TRBD2. This sequence was found in a female donor with breast cancer. Some clones in this sample may be carry-over from other donors' samples. The sample consisted of breast tumor tissue. CDR3 in DNA: TGTGCCAGCAACCCACTAGCGGGAGGCGAGCAGTACTTC. Its protein product is CASNPLAGGEQYF.